The 2 T cell receptor beta chains in this list originate from one sample, sequenced in a study of memory CD4+ T cells and cytomegalovirus serostatus. Single viable CD3+CD4+CD8-CD45RO+ cells were sorted as the memory CD4+ T cells. Measured with immunoSEQ multiplex PCR; TCRdb has only the in-frame clones, and not every one. The table lists more than 50,000 clones, approximately 78% of them singletons, with over 0.65% in the top ten. The specimen was memory CD4+ T cells from blood. Receptors originate from an adult in good health and CMV-seronegative.

The chain is built from TRBV9 and TRBJ2-7; TRBD2 might be the D (6 bases). Germline CDR1 reads SGDLS; CDR2 reads YYNGEE. This CDR3 is 17 amino acids long. With 5 bases removed from V and 5 bases from J, the gap between germline ends came to 26 bases. CDR3 nucleotides: TGTGCCAGCAGGGCGGTGGGAGACGGGGGAGCCCGCAACGAGCAGTACTTC. Amino acids: CASRAVGDGGARNEQYF.

The chain joins TRBV28 to TRBJ1-5; the match to TRBD1 covers 9 bases. From germline, CDR1 is MDHEN and CDR2 SYDVKM. V lost 5 bases, J lost 1 base, and 9 bases stayed unmatched. This CDR3 has 17 amino acids. The CDR3: CASSRPGTGNSNQPQHF. CDR3 coding DNA: TGTGCCAGCAGTCGTCCCGGGACAGGGAACAGCAATCAGCCCCAGCATTTT.